This TCR beta chain comes out of a study of blood T cell repertoires in COVID-19. Trimming cost V 6 bases and J 4 bases; bases outside gene matches: 6. The germline V gene encodes CDR1 MNHEY and CDR2 SVGAGI. The CDR3 sequence is 14 residues long. Profiling relied on immunoSEQ multiplex PCR, and the TCRdb table lists in-frame clones only, not all of them. Among about 250,000 clones listed, almost 85% were seen once. The chain combines TRBV6-5 with TRBJ1-2, with 9 bases fitting TRBD1. The sample taken for sequencing was PBMCs or T cells enriched from blood (not recorded which). The source of this sequence is a woman in her forties or fifties with acute COVID-19. Here the CDR3 DNA reads TGTGCCAGCAGCGGACAGGGGATCGGCTATGGCTACACCTTC. Translating it yields CASSGQGIGYGYTF.